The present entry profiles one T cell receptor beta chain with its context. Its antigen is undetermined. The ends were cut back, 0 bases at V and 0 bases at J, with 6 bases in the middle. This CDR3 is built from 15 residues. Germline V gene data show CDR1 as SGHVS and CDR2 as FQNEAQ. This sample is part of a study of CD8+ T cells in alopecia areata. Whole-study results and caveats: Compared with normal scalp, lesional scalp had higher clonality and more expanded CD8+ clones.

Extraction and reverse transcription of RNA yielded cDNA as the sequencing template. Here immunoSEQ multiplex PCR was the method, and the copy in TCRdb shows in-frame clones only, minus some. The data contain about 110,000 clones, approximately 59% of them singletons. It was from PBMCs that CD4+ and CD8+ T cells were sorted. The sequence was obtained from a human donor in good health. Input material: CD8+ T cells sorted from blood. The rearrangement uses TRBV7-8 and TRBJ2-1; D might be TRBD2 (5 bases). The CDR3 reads CASSLAGSSYNEQFF. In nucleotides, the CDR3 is TGTGCCAGCAGCTTAGCGGGGAGCTCCTACAATGAGCAGTTCTTC.